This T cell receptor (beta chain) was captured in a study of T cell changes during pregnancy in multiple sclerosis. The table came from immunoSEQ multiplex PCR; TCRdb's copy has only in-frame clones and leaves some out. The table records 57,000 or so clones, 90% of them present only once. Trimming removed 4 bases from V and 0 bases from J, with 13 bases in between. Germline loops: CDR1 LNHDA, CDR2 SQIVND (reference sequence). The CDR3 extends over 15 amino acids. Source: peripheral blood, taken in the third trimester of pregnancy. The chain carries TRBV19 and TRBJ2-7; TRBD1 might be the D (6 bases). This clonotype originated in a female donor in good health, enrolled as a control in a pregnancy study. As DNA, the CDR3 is TGTGCCAGTAGTACTAGTTCGGACAGCTCCTACGAGCAGTACTTC. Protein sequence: CASSTSSDSSYEQYF.